The clone carrying this TCR beta chain was seen just once. Produced via immunoSEQ multiplex PCR; TCRdb's table is partial and in-frame only. The sample has 120,000 to 150,000 clones; more than 85% are singletons. The data were taken from a study of T cell responses to AZD1222 COVID-19 vaccine. This CDR3 region has 13 residues. Germline V CDR1 and CDR2: SGDLS, YYNGEE. The trim removed 3 bases at V and 5 bases at J, leaving 4 bases unmatched. The source was peripheral blood, collected on day 0 of AZD1222 vaccination. This clonotype was obtained from an adult in good health. The rearrangement joins TRBV9 to TRBJ1-2; TRBD1 matches 7 bases. The CDR3 DNA reads TGTGCCAGCAGCGCACCGGGACAGTATGGCTACACCTTC. It codes for CASSAPGQYGYTF.